The rows below give T cell receptor beta chains drawn from one sample of a study of coeliac disease. Here immunoSEQ multiplex PCR was the method, and the copy in TCRdb shows in-frame clones only, minus some. The sample lists some 4,300 clones, 65% to 70% seen once, with around 10% in the top ten. The sample taken for sequencing was intraepithelial lymphocytes from the gut. The receptor set was obtained from a woman between 18 and 29 years old with active celiac disease. Both conserved end residues are part of each CDR3. Fields, in order: J gene, V gene, clone size, D gene, CDR3 DNA, CDR3 protein. The D gene is left open where the match is weak. Size tells how often a clone was seen (once, few, many) or the class of an expanded clone, and some rows leave it out.

TRBJ2-7 TRBV4-2 NA NA TGTGCCAGCAGCGGCGGGAAACACTACGAGCAGTACTTC CASSGGKHYEQYF
TRBJ1-5 TRBV19 NA TRBD1 TGTGCCAGTAGCGGACAGGGCTATAGCAATCAGCCCCAGCATTTT CASSGQGYSNQPQHF
TRBJ2-3 TRBV6-6 NA NA TGTGCCAGCAGTTACGACAGAAACACAGATACGCAGTATTTT CASSYDRNTDTQYF
TRBJ1-2 TRBV12-5 NA TRBD1 TGTGCTAGTGGTTTGGTACCCCAACCGACAGGGAGCTATGGCTACACCTTC CASGLVPQPTGSYGYTF
TRBJ2-5 TRBV10-1 NA TRBD2 TGCGCCAGCCCTACCCCAGGGACTAGGAAGTACTTC CASPTPGTRKYF
TRBJ1-6 TRBV2 NA NA TGTGCCAGCAACTACCAGAGCTCCTATAATTCACCCCTCCACTTT CASNYQSSYNSPLHF
TRBJ1-6 TRBV4-3 few NA TGCGCCAGCAGCCAAGGTTGGCGGCCGGGGTATAATTCACCCCTCCACTTT CASSQGWRPGYNSPLHF
TRBJ2-1 TRBV27 NA NA TGTGCCAGCAGTTTCGGGACTGCCAACAATGAGCAGTTCTTC CASSFGTANNEQFF
TRBJ2-3 TRBV6-1 NA NA TGTGCCAGCAGTGGGGCCCTCACAGATACGCAGTATTTT CASSGALTDTQYF
TRBJ1-1 TRBV19 few NA TGTGCCAGTAGTATAGGAGAGAGGACTGAAGCTTTCTTT CASSIGERTEAFF
TRBJ2-2 TRBV28 NA NA TGTGCCAGCAGGCGGACAGCCGGGGAGCTGTTTTTT CASRRTAGELFF
TRBJ2-1 TRBV7-9 NA TRBD1 TGTGCCAGCAGCTGGTCCCCCGGACAGGGGGGTTACAATCAGCAGTTCTTC CASSWSPGQGGYNQQFF
TRBJ2-7 TRBV5-5 NA NA TGTGCCAGCAGCTTAGGTTTCGGAGACCTACGCGAGCAGTACTTC CASSLGFGDLREQYF
TRBJ2-1 TRBV6-1 NA TRBD2 TGTGCCAGCAGTGAAGGCCCGGGACTAAAAATGAGGGGCAATGAGCAGTTCTTC CASSEGPGLKMRGNEQFF
TRBJ2-7 TRBV10-2 NA NA TGCGCCAGCAGCGACAGGACCTCCTACGAGCAGTACTTC CASSDRTSYEQYF
TRBJ1-6 TRBV11-1 NA NA TGTGCCAGCAGCCCAACTCGGGGTCCGAATTCACCCCTCCACTTT CASSPTRGPNSPLHF
TRBJ1-1 TRBV7-3 NA NA TGTGCCAGCAGCTTATCAAGTGGGCGTCTAACTGAAGCTTTCTTT CASSLSSGRLTEAFF
TRBJ2-2 TRBV7-2 NA NA TGTGCCAGCAGCCTTCCTCAGGGGTACTTAATATCTCCCGGGGAGCTGTTTTTT CASSLPQGYLISPGELFF
TRBJ1-5 TRBV13 NA NA TGTGCCAGCAGCTCCCGCGTGGAGGGTACATATCAGCCCCAGCATTTT CASSSRVEGTYQPQHF
TRBJ2-4 TRBV7-9 NA NA TGTGCCAGCAGCTTAGCGGGAGAAAACATTCAGTACTTC CASSLAGENIQYF